These 22 T cell receptor beta chains share one sample of origin, sequenced in a study of OX40 agonist ivuxolimab in advanced cancers. Sequencing used immunoSEQ multiplex PCR; TCRdb keeps in-frame clones, though not all of them. There are roughly 76,000 clones in the sample; 70% to 90% occur only once, and nearly 8% lies in the top ten. Sample: CD4+ or CD8+ T cells sorted from blood, taken in a trial of the OX40 agonist ivuxolimab. The receptors shown here come from an adult with an advanced solid tumor such as melanoma, head and neck, liver or kidney cancer.

CDR3 amino acids: CASTVDRHYQPQHF. The CDR3 region has the DNA TGTGCCAGCACCGTAGACAGGCACTATCAGCCCCAGCATTTT. The rearrangement joins TRBV5-4 to TRBJ1-5, with D maybe TRBD1 (6 bases). With 6 bases removed from V and 5 bases from J, the gap between germline ends came to 15 bases. The CDR3 is made up of 14 amino acids. Germline CDR1 is SGHNT and CDR2 is YYREEE (reference sequence).

The J gene is TRBJ1-1, the V gene TRBV4-3, with D tentatively TRBD1 (5 bases). The CDR3 has 15 residues. CDR1 is LGHNA, CDR2 YSLEER, per germline. Trimming removed 0 bases at V and 2 bases at J, with 10 bases between. The DNA of the CDR3 is TGCGCCAGCAGCCAAGATCGGGGGGAAAACACTGAAGCTTTCTTT. Its protein is CASSQDRGENTEAFF.

This clone showed up just a few times. V usage is TRBV7-6 and J usage is TRBJ2-7, with a tentative D call TRBD2 (5 bases). The germline V and J ends were trimmed by 0 bases and 6 bases, with 9 bases remaining between them. Germline V gene data show CDR1 as SGHVS and CDR2 as FNYEAQ. The CDR3 is 13 amino acids. CDR3 amino acids: CASSLARAGEQYF. CDR3 sequence (DNA): TGTGCCAGCAGCTTAGCGAGGGCAGGCGAGCAGTACTTC.

This sequence joins TRBV29-1 and TRBJ1-5, with D hard to call. From germline, CDR1 is SQVTM and CDR2 ANQGSEA. V was cut by 4 bases and J by 4 bases, with 14 bases left in between. The CDR3 spans 14 residues. CDR3 bases: TGCAGCGTTGTCCCTGTAGGAGGAAATCAGCCCCAGCATTTT. Its translation is CSVVPVGGNQPQHF.

This clone was observed once. This rearrangement joins TRBV18 to TRBJ2-2; 10 nucleotides agree with TRBD1. CDR3 length equals 16 residues. V lost 3 bases, J lost 7 bases, and 8 bases stayed unmatched. CDR1 and CDR2 from the germline V gene are KGHSH and LQKENI. The CDR3 sequence is CASSPLDRGIGGELFF. The DNA of the CDR3 is TGTGCCAGCTCACCGCTGGACAGGGGGATCGGCGGGGAGCTGTTTTTT.

This clone came up once. The J gene is TRBJ1-6, the V gene TRBV18; tentative D call: TRBD1 (6 bases). V lost 1 base to trimming and J lost 2 bases, with 6 bases between them. CDR1 KGHSH and CDR2 LQKENI come from the germline V gene. This CDR3 contains 15 residues. The CDR3 nucleotides are TGTGCCAGCTCACCACGGGACACCTATAATTCACCCCTCCACTTT. It codes for CASSPRDTYNSPLHF.

The V call is TRBV30, the J call TRBJ1-2; 7 bases agree with TRBD1. This CDR3 comprises 15 residues. Trimming took 0 bases from V and 8 from J; bases not matched to a gene: 12. Germline V gives CDR1 GTSNPN, CDR2 SVGIG (reference sequence). The CDR3 here is CAWSVSRLGGEGYTF. The CDR3 bases are TGTGCCTGGAGTGTAAGTCGCCTAGGGGGCGAAGGCTACACCTTC.

The CDR3 reads CASSLGRGRGTEAFF. The CDR3 DNA sequence: TGTGCCAGCAGTCTCGGGCGGGGAAGGGGTACTGAAGCTTTCTTT. The chain employs TRBV6-5 and TRBJ1-1, with D maybe TRBD1 (5 bases). V was shortened by 5 bases and J by 5 bases, with 18 bases between the two germline ends. This CDR3 is 15 amino acids long. Germline V lookup: CDR1 MNHEY, CDR2 SVGAGI.

The V call is TRBV4-1, the J call TRBJ1-1, with D maybe TRBD1 (6 bases). The germline V and J ends were trimmed by 4 bases and 5 bases, with 17 bases remaining between them. The CDR3 sequence is 15 residues long. Germline assignment: CDR1 MGHRA and CDR2 YSYEKL. In nucleotides, the CDR3 is TGCGCCAGCAGCCCCACTGCTACAGGGCGGACTGAAGCTTTCTTT. This encodes CASSPTATGRTEAFF.

This clone was observed a few times. The chain has TRBV12-1 and TRBJ1-1. TRBV12-1 is a pseudogene locus. This CDR3 comprises 14 residues. CDR3 in DNA: TGTGCCAGCAGCTTTGGTCCGATGAACACTGAAGCTTTCTTT. Translated, it gives CASSFGPMNTEAFF.

This CDR3 is CASSPQLSPSYEQYF. The DNA for the CDR3 is TGTGCCAGCAGCCCCCAACTGTCCCCAAGTTACGAGCAGTACTTC. This chain links TRBV9 with TRBJ2-7; D not certain. Trimming stripped 4 bases from V and 4 bases from J, with 18 bases between. Germline V gives CDR1 SGDLS, CDR2 YYNGEE. CDR3 length equals 15 residues.

This clone turned up a few times. V and J are TRBV6-4 and TRBJ2-2, with no clear D. The CDR3 is 13 amino acids. Between the trimmed V and J ends, which lost 5 bases and 7 bases, there was a span of 11 bases. Germline V gene data show CDR1 as MRHNA and CDR2 as SNTAGT. CDR3 in amino acids: CASSTNVGGELFF. The CDR3 region has the DNA TGTGCCAGCAGTACGAACGTCGGCGGGGAGCTGTTTTTT.

The gene calls are TRBV5-4 and TRBJ2-7; 11 positions match TRBD2. Per the germline V gene, CDR1 is SGHNT and CDR2 is YYREEE (reference sequence). The junction had 13 bases not matched to a gene; V was cut back by 4 bases and J by 4 bases. The CDR3 has 17 residues. The CDR3 loop reads CASSTRGASGRRYEQYF. Here the CDR3 DNA reads TGTGCCAGCAGCACCCGAGGGGCTAGCGGGAGGAGGTACGAGCAGTACTTC. Variable domain in full (rest from reference TRBV5-4 and TRBJ2-7): ETGVTQSPTHLIKTRGQQVTLRCSSQSGHNTVSWYQQALGQGPQFIFQYYREEENGRGNFPPRFSGLQFPNYSSELNVNALELDDSALYLCASSTRGASGRRYEQYFGPGTRLTVT.

The rearrangement uses TRBV5-4 and TRBJ2-1; no clear D. The CDR3 contains 14 residues. Germline CDR1 SGHNT, CDR2 YYREEE (reference sequence). V dropped 0 bases and J dropped 6 bases, with 10 bases sitting between them. The CDR3 nucleotides read TGTGCCAGCAGCTTGGCCGGGCAAATCAATGAGCAGTTCTTC. Its protein is CASSLAGQINEQFF.

The chain is built from TRBV4-1 and TRBJ2-7, with TRBD2 identical over 11 bases. Per germline, CDR1 MGHRA and CDR2 YSYEKL. The CDR3 extends over 18 amino acids. The J segment lost 1 base and the V segment lost 0 bases, leaving 8 bases of the junction unmatched. The CDR3: CASSQEPSLAGGSYEQYF. The DNA of the CDR3 is TGCGCCAGCAGCCAAGAGCCCTCGCTAGCGGGGGGATCCTACGAGCAGTACTTC.

The genes are TRBV7-2 and TRBJ1-1; maybe TRBD1 (6 bases). The V end was cut by 5 bases, the J end by 11 bases, with 21 bases between. Germline CDR1 is SGHTA and CDR2 is FQGNSA. CDR3 length: 14 residues. Here the CDR3 reads CASSRGADSRNAFF. DNA for the CDR3: TGTGCCAGCAGCCGAGGGGCGGACAGCCGTAACGCTTTCTTT.

This chain joins TRBV5-1 and TRBJ1-4; no clear D. This CDR3 has 15 amino acids. Germline loops: CDR1 SGHRS, CDR2 YFSETQ. The V and J ends lost 0 bases and 0 bases respectively, with 6 bases between them. The CDR3 sequence: CASSLDGATNEKLFF. CDR3 DNA sequence: TGCGCCAGCAGCTTGGACGGAGCAACTAATGAAAAACTGTTTTTT.

This clone was recorded only once. V gene TRBV7-9 combines with J gene TRBJ2-3, with D perhaps matching TRBD1 or TRBD2 (5 bases each). Trimming took 5 bases from V and 4 from J, leaving 22 bases between them. This CDR3 is 17 amino acids long. CDR1 SEHNR and CDR2 FQNEAQ come from the germline V gene (reference sequence). CDR3 residues: CASSPLGTGSWADTQYF. DNA for the CDR3: TGTGCCAGCAGCCCACTTGGGACGGGCAGTTGGGCAGATACGCAGTATTTT.

The CDR3 DNA follows: TGTGCCAGCAGCTTGGCAGGGACTAGCAATGAGCAGTTCTTC. It is translated as CASSLAGTSNEQFF. The chain is built from TRBV5-4 and TRBJ2-1, with 8 bases identical to TRBD2. The CDR3 contains 14 residues. The V segment lost 0 bases and the J segment 6 bases; nucleotides outside the gene matches: 2. Germline-derived CDR1 and CDR2 are SGHNT and YYREEE (reference sequence).

V is TRBV28 and J is TRBJ1-2; perhaps TRBD1 as D (5 bases). The germline V gene encodes CDR1 MDHEN and CDR2 SYDVKM. This CDR3 is built from 17 residues. V gave up 5 bases and J gave up 0 bases, with 19 bases separating them. CDR3 DNA: TGTGCCAGCAGTCCCATCGGGGGGAAGCCCCCTAACTATGGCTACACCTTC. It is translated as CASSPIGGKPPNYGYTF.

This clone was recorded a few times. This chain uses TRBV29-1 with TRBJ2-7; 11 bases agree with TRBD2. The CDR3 runs 18 residues. Per germline, CDR1 SQVTM and CDR2 ANQGSEA. V trimming: 4 bases; J trimming: 1 base; junction bases outside the gene matches: 15. The CDR3 spells CSVAIRLPLAGVSYEQYF. Here the CDR3 DNA reads TGCAGCGTTGCCATCCGACTCCCACTAGCGGGAGTTTCCTACGAGCAGTACTTC.

The V gene is TRBV30, the J gene TRBJ2-5; D uncertain. CDR1 and CDR2 (germline): GTSNPN, SVGIG (reference sequence). This CDR3 spans 11 amino acids. V lost 1 base, J lost 5 bases, and 5 bases lay in between. CDR3: CAWSAKETQYF. The CDR3 DNA reads as TGTGCCTGGAGTGCTAAGGAGACCCAGTACTTC.